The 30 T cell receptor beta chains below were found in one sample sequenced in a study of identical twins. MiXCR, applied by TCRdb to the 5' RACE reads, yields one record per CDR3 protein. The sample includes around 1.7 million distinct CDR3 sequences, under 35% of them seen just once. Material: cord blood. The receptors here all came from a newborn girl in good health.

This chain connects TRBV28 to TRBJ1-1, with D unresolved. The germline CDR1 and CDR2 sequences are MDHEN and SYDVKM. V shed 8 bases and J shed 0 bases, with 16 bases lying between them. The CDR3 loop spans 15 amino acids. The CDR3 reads CASFPQLGVNTEAFF. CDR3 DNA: TGTGCCAGCTTCCCCCAGTTAGGAGTGAACACTGAAGCTTTCTTT.

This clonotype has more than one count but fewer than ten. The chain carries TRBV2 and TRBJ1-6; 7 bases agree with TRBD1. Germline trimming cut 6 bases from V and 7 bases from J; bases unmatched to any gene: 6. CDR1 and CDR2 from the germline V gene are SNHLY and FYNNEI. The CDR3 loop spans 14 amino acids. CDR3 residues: CASSGGTVNSPLHF. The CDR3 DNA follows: TGTGCCAGCAGCGGCGGGACAGTGAATTCACCCCTCCACTTT.

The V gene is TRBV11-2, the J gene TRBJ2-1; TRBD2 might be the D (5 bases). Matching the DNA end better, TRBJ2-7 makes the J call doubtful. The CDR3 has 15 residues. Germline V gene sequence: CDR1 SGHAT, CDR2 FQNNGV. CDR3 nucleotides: TGTGCCAGCAGGGGGAGACGTGAAATTTACAATGAGCAGTACTTC. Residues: CASRGRREIYNEQYF.

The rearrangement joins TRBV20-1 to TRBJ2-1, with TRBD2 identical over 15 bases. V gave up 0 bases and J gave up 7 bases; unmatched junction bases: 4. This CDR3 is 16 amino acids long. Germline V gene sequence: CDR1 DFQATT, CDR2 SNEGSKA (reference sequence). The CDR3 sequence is CSARDPGLAGGNEQFF. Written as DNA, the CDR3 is TGCAGTGCTAGAGATCCAGGACTAGCGGGAGGGAATGAGCAGTTCTTC.

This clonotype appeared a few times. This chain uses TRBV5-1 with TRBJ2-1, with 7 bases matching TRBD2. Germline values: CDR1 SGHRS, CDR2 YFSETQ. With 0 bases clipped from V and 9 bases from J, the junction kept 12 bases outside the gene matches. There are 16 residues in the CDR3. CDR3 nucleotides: TGCGCCAGCAGCTTGGGGCCTAGCGGAAGAGGTGGTGAGCAGTTCTTC. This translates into CASSLGPSGRGGEQFF.

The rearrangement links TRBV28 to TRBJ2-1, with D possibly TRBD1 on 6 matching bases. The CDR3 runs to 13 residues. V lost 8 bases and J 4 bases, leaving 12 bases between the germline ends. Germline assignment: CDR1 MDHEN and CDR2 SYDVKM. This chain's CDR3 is CASPLDRYNEQFF. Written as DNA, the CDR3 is TGTGCCAGCCCACTGGACAGATACAATGAGCAGTTCTTC.

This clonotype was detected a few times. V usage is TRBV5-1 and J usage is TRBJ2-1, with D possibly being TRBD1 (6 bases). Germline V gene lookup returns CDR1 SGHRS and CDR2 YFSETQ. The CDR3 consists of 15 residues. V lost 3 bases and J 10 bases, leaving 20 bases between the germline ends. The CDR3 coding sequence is TGCGCCAGCAGCTGGGGAACATCCGTCGGACAGGAGCAGTTCTTC. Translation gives CASSWGTSVGQEQFF.

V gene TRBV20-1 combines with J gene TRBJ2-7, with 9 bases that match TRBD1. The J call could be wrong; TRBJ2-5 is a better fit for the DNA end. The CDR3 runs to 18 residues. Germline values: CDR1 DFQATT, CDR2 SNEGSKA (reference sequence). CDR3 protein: CSARDARLNRGLVETQYF. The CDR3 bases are TGCAGTGCTAGAGACGCCCGGTTGAACAGGGGGCTTGTGGAGACCCAGTACTTC.

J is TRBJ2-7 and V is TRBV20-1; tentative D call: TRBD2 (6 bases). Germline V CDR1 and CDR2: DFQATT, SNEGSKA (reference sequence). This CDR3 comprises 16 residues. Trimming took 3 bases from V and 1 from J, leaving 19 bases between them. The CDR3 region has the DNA TGCAGTGCTAGTTCCGTGGGAGGACGCCTATCCTACGAGCAGTACTTC. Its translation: CSASSVGGRLSYEQYF.

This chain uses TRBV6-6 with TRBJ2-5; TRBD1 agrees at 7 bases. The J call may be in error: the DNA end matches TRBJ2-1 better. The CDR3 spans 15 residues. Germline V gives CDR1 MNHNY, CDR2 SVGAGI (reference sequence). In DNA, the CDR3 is TGTGCCAGCAGTTACGCGCGACAGGGCCAAGAGACCCAGTTCTTC. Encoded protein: CASSYARQGQETQFF.

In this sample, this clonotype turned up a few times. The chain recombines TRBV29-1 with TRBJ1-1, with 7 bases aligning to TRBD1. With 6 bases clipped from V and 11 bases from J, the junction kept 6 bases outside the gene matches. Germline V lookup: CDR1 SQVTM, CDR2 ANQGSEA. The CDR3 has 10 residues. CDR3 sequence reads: CSVGDSAAFF. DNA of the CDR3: TGCAGCGTAGGGGACAGTGCGGCTTTCTTT.

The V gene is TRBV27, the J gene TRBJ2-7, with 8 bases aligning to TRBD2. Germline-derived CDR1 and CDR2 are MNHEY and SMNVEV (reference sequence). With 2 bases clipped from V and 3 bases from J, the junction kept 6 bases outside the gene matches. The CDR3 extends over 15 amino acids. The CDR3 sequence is CASSLTGREGYEQYF. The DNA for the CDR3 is TGTGCCAGCAGTTTAACGGGACGGGAGGGCTACGAGCAGTACTTC.

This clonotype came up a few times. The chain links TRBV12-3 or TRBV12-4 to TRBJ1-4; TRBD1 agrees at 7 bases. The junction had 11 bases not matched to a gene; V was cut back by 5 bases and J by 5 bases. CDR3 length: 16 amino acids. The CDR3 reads CASSPRDSGGNEKLFF. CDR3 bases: TGTGCCAGCAGTCCTCGGGACAGTGGGGGGAATGAAAAACTGTTTTTT.

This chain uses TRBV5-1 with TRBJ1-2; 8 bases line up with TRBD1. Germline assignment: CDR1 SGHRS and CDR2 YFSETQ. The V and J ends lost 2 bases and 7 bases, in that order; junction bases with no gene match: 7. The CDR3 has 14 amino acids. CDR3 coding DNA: TGCGCCAGCAGCTTACAGGGGGAGTTGAGTGGCTACACCTTC. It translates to CASSLQGELSGYTF.

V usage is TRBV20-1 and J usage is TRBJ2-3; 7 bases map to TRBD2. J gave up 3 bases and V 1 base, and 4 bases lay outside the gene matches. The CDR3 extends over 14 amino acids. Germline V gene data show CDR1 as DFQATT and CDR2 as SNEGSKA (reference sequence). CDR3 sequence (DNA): TGCAGTGCTAGAGGGACTAGTAAGACAGATACGCAGTATTTT. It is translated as CSARGTSKTDTQYF.

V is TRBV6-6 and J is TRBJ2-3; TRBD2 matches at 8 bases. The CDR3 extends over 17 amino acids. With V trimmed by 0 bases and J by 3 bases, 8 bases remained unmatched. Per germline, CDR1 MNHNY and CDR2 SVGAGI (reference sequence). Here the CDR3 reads CASSYSTTGGRTDTQYF. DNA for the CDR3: TGTGCCAGCAGTTACTCGACCACGGGGGGGAGGACAGATACGCAGTATTTT.

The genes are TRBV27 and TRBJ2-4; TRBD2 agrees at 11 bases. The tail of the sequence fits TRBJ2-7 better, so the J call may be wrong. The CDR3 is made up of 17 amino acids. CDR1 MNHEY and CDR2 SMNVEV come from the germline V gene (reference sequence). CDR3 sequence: CASSCSGRGPRYYEQYF. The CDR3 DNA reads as TGTGCCAGCAGTTGTAGCGGGAGGGGACCCAGGTACTACGAGCAGTACTTC.

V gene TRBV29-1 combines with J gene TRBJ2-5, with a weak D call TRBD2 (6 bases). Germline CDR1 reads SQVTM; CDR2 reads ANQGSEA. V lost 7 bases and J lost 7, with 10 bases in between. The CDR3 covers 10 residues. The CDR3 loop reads CSGGDSTQYF. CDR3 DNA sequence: TGCAGCGGTGGGGACTCGACCCAGTACTTC.

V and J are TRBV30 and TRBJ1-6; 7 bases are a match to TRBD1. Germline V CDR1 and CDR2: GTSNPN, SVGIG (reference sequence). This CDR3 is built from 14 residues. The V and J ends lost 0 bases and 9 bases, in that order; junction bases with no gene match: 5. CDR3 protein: CAWSVESGGSPLHF. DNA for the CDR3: TGTGCCTGGAGTGTAGAGTCAGGGGGTTCACCCCTCCACTTT.

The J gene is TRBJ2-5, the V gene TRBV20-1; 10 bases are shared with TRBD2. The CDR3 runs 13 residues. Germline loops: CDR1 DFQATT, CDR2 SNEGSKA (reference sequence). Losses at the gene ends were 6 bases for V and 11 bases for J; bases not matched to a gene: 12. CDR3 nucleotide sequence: TGCAGTGCCACGAATCCCCTAGCGGGGGAGCAGTACTTC. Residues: CSATNPLAGEQYF.

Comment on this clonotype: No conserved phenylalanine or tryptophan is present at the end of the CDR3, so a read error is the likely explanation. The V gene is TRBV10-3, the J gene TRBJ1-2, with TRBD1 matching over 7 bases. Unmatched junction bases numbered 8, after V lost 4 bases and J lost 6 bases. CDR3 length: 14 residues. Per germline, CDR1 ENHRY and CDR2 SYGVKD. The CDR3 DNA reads TGTGCCATCAGTGTTGCGTACAGGGGAGATGGCTACACCCTC. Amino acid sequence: CAISVAYRGDGYTL.

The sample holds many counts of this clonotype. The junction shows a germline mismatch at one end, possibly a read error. The CDR3 spells CASSSGTSAYEQYF. CDR3 nucleotide sequence: TGTGCCAGCAGCAGTGGGACTAGCGCCTACGAGCAGTACTTC. The rearrangement joins TRBV5-1 to TRBJ2-7; the match to TRBD2 covers 10 bases. Per the germline V gene, CDR1 is SGHRS and CDR2 is YFSETQ. The CDR3 has 14 amino acids.

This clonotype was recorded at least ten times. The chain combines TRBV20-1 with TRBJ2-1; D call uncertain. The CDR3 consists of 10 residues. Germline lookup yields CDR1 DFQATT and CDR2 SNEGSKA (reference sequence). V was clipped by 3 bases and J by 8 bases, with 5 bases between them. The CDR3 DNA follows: TGCAGTGCTAGCGCCTATGAGCAGTTCTTC. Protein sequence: CSASAYEQFF.

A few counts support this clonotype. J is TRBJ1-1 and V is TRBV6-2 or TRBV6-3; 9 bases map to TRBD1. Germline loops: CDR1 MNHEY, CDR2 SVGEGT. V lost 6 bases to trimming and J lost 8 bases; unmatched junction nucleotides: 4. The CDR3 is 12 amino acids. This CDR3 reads CASRKGQGEAFF. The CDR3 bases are TGTGCCAGCAGGAAAGGACAGGGGGAAGCTTTCTTT.

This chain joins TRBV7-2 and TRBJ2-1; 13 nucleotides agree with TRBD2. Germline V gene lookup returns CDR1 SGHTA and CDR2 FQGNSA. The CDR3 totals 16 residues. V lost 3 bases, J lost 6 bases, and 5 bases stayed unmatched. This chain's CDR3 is CASSLGGTSGANEQFF. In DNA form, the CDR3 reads TGTGCCAGCAGCTTGGGGGGGACTAGCGGGGCCAATGAGCAGTTCTTC.

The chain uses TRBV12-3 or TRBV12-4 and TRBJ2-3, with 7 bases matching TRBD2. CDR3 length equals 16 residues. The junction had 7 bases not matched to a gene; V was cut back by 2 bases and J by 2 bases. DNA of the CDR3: TGTGCCAGCAGTTTAAGTCTGCGGGAGTTCACAGATACGCAGTATTTT. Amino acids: CASSLSLREFTDTQYF.

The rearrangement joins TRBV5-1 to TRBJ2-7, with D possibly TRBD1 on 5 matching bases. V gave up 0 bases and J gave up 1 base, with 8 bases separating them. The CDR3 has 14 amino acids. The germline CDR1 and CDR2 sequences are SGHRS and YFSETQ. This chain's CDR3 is CASSLDQGSYEQYF. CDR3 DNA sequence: TGCGCCAGCAGCTTGGATCAGGGATCCTACGAGCAGTACTTC.

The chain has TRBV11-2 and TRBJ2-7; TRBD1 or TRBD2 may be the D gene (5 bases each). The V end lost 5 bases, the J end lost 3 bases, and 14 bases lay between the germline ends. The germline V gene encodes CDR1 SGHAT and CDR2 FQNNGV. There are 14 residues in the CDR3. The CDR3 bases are TGTGCCAGCAGCCGGGGACGTCACTTCTACGAGCAGTACTTC. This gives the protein CASSRGRHFYEQYF.

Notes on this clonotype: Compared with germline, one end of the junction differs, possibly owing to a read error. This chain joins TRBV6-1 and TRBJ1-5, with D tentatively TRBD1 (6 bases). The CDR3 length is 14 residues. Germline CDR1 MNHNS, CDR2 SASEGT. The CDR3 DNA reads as TGTGCCAGCAGTGCGACAGGCCTCAATCAGCCCCGGCATTTT. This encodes CASSATGLNQPRHF.

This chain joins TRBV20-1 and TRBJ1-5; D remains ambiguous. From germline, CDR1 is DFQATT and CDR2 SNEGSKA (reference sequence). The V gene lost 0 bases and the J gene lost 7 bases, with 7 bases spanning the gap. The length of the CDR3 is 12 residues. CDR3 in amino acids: CSARDPPQPQHF. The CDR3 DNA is TGCAGTGCTAGAGATCCCCCCCAGCCCCAGCATTTT.